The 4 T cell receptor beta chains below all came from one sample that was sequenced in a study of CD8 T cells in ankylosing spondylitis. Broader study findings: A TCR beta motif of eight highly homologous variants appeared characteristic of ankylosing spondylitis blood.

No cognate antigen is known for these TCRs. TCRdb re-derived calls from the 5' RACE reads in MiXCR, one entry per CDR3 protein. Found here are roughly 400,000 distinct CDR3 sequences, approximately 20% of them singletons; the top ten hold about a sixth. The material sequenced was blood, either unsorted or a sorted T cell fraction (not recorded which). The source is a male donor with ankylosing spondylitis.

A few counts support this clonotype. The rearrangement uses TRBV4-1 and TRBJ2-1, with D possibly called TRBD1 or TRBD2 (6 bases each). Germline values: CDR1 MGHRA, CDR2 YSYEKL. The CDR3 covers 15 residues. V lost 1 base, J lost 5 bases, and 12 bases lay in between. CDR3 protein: CASSQAPGGHNEQFF. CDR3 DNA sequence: TGCGCCAGCAGCCAAGCCCCTGGGGGGCACAATGAGCAGTTCTTC.

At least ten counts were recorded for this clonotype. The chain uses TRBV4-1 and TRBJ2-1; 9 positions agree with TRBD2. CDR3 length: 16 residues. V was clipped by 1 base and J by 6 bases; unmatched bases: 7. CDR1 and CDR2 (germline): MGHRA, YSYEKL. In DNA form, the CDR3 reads TGCGCCAGCAGCCAAGCCCTCAGGACTAGCGTCAATGAGCAGTTCTTC. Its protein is CASSQALRTSVNEQFF.

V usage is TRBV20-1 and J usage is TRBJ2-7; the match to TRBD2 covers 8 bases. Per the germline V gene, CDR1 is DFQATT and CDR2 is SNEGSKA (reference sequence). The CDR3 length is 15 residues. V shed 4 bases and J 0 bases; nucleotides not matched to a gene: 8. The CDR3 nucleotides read TGCAGTGCTACTGATAGCGGGACGAGCTCCTACGAGCAGTACTTC. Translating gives CSATDSGTSSYEQYF.

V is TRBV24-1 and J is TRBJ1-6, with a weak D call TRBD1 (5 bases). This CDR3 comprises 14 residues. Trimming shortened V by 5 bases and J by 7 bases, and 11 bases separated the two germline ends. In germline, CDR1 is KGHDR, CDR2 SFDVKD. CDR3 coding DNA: TGTGCCACCAGTGCCGGGACGTTCAATTCACCCCTCCACTTT. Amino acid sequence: CATSAGTFNSPLHF.